The 25 T cell receptor beta chains below were found in one sample sequenced in a study of T cells in Graves' hyperthyroidism and ophthalmopathy. There were TCR beta CDR3 regions amplified from RNA transcripts. Initially, a first-round RT-PCR of the TCR CDR3 employed the HTBI primer set. TCRdb fed the multiplex PCR reads into MiXCR, producing one record per CDR3 protein. The data show hundreds of thousands of distinct CDR3 sequences, with about 15% seen just once and roughly 13% held by the top ten. Input material: blood. The receptors stem from a man in his late teens or twenties with Graves' ophthalmopathy.

This clonotype came up many times. This chain links TRBV18 with TRBJ2-7; 9 bases align to TRBD1. Germline loops: CDR1 KGHSH, CDR2 LQKENI. The trim removed 5 bases at V and 2 bases at J, leaving 7 bases unmatched. The CDR3 contains 15 residues. Here the CDR3 reads CASSAPGQGPYEQYF. The CDR3 nucleotides read TGTGCCAGCTCAGCTCCGGGACAGGGACCCTACGAGCAGTACTTC.

The V call is TRBV7-9, the J call TRBJ2-2; 9 nucleotides align to TRBD2. Trimming took 5 bases from V and 4 from J; bases not matched to a gene: 14. There are 18 residues in the CDR3. CDR1 SEHNR and CDR2 FQNEAQ come from the germline V gene (reference sequence). The DNA for the CDR3 is TGTGCCAGCAGCCCACTTACCGGCCTAGCGGGACTCACCGGGGAGCTGTTTTTT. This translates into CASSPLTGLAGLTGELFF.

This clonotype was detected many times. Germline is not matched at one junction end, which may reflect a read error. V usage is TRBV6-1 and J usage is TRBJ2-1; TRBD2 agrees at 10 bases. The CDR3 length is 18 residues. Germline V gives CDR1 MNHNS, CDR2 SASEGT. CDR3 residues: CASSEADSGRSSHNEQFF. The CDR3 DNA reads TGTGCCAGCAGTGAAGCCGATAGCGGGAGGAGCTCCCACAATGAGCAGTTCTTC.

This sequence joins TRBV5-4 and TRBJ1-2; 7 nucleotides align to TRBD1. The length of the CDR3 is 13 residues. The V segment lost 1 base and the J segment 5 bases; nucleotides outside the gene matches: 2. CDR1 is SGHNT and CDR2 is YYREEE in the germline V gene (reference sequence). This CDR3 is CASSLFRGYGYTF. CDR3 coding DNA: TGTGCCAGCAGCTTGTTCAGGGGGTATGGCTACACCTTC.

Many counts were recorded for this clonotype. The genes are TRBV5-1 and TRBJ2-1; weak D call: TRBD1 (5 bases). This CDR3 has 14 amino acids. Germline V gives CDR1 SGHRS, CDR2 YFSETQ. V dropped 2 bases and J dropped 9 bases, with 15 bases sitting between them. This CDR3 is CASSLTSATVEQFF. The CDR3, as DNA: TGCGCCAGCAGCTTAACATCTGCGACAGTTGAGCAGTTCTTC.

This clonotype showed up many times. The chain recombines TRBV13 with TRBJ2-6; D ambiguous. CDR3 length: 12 amino acids. Between the trimmed V and J ends, which lost 8 bases and 3 bases, there was a span of 5 bases. Looked up from germline, CDR1 is PRHDT and CDR2 is FYEKMQ (reference sequence). This chain's CDR3 is CASAGGANVLTF. Written as DNA, the CDR3 is TGTGCCAGCGCTGGTGGGGCCAACGTCCTGACTTTC.

The genes are TRBV12-3 or TRBV12-4 and TRBJ2-5; 8 bases are a match to TRBD1. V was clipped by 4 bases and J by 1 base; unmatched bases: 5. The CDR3 is 15 residues long. CDR3: CASSWGRGLQETQYF. The CDR3 DNA reads TGTGCCAGCAGTTGGGGCAGGGGGCTCCAAGAGACCCAGTACTTC.

This clonotype turned up a few times. The chain has TRBV28 and TRBJ1-3, with 11 nucleotides matching TRBD1. The CDR3 runs to 13 residues. Germline V gene data show CDR1 as MDHEN and CDR2 as SYDVKM. V was pared by 8 bases and J by 7 bases, with 4 bases of the junction left unmatched. CDR3 nucleotide sequence: TGTGCCAGCCGGACAGGGGGCTCGAACACCATATATTTT. Translated, it gives CASRTGGSNTIYF.

This clonotype was counted between two and nine times. V usage is TRBV9 and J usage is TRBJ1-3, with D uncertain. Trimming stripped 0 bases from V and 0 bases from J, with 7 bases between. The CDR3 length is 15 residues. Germline V gene data show CDR1 as SGDLS and CDR2 as YYNGEE. Here the CDR3 reads CASSVGRDSGNTIYF. CDR3 in DNA: TGTGCCAGCAGCGTAGGGAGGGACTCTGGAAACACCATATATTTT.

Remarks on this clonotype: A much more abundant neighbour one base away suggests this may be a read error. The V gene is TRBV7-9, the J gene TRBJ2-7, with 8 bases aligning to TRBD2. The CDR3 runs to 18 residues. Germline V gives CDR1 SEHNR, CDR2 FQNEAQ (reference sequence). The CDR3 is CASGLGLGAGVISYEQYF. The CDR3 region has the DNA TGTGCCAGCGGCTTAGGGCTTGGAGCGGGAGTGATTTCCTACGAGCAGTACTTC.

This clonotype came up a few times. The chain employs TRBV5-4 and TRBJ2-3; D ambiguous. The V end lost 0 bases, the J end lost 0 bases, and 11 bases lay between the germline ends. This CDR3 contains 16 residues. The germline CDR1 and CDR2 sequences are SGHNT and YYREEE (reference sequence). Here the CDR3 DNA reads TGTGCCAGCAGCTTGGGCGGACCATCTAGCACAGATACGCAGTATTTT. Its protein is CASSLGGPSSTDTQYF.

This clonotype was seen only a few times. The V gene is TRBV6-1, the J gene TRBJ1-5; D is possibly TRBD1 (5 bases). V lost 2 bases to trimming and J lost 2 bases, with 10 bases between them. Germline V lookup: CDR1 MNHNS, CDR2 SASEGT. CDR3 length: 15 residues. DNA of the CDR3: TGTGCCAGCAGTGAACTTGGAGGGGGCAATCAGCCCCAGCATTTT. Translated: CASSELGGGNQPQHF.

This clonotype was detected many times. The chain has TRBV3-1 and TRBJ2-5, with 13 bases that match TRBD2. The CDR3 contains 17 residues. With V trimmed by 4 bases and J by 5 bases, 10 bases remained unmatched. Germline V gives CDR1 LGHDT, CDR2 YNNKEL (reference sequence). This CDR3 reads CASSPRTSGGQRETQYF. In DNA form, the CDR3 reads TGTGCCAGCAGCCCCCGGACTAGCGGGGGCCAACGGGAGACCCAGTACTTC.

This clonotype appeared once. The gene calls are TRBV12-3 or TRBV12-4 and TRBJ2-3; 10 bases map to TRBD1. The trim removed 4 bases at V and 2 bases at J, leaving 6 bases unmatched. The CDR3 covers 16 residues. This CDR3 reads CASSSPGQGHTDTQYF. The CDR3 bases are TGTGCCAGCAGTTCCCCGGGACAGGGGCACACAGATACGCAGTATTTT.

The DNA for the CDR3 is TGTGCCAGCAATAAACAGGGGTCAGATACGCAGTATTTT. It translates to CASNKQGSDTQYF. The V and J genes are TRBV28 and TRBJ2-3; 7 bases map to TRBD1. Germline V CDR1 and CDR2: MDHEN, SYDVKM. The CDR3 has 13 amino acids. Trimming cost V 7 bases and J 4 bases; bases outside gene matches: 5.

This clonotype was counted at least ten times. V and J are TRBV10-3 and TRBJ2-1; D is undetermined. The V gene's germline CDR1 is ENHRY and CDR2 SYGVKD. V dropped 6 bases and J dropped 9 bases, with 12 bases sitting between them. The CDR3 length is 12 residues. CDR3 in DNA: TGTGCCATCAGCCTCGTAGCCAGTGAGCAGTTCTTC. This sequence encodes CAISLVASEQFF.

This clonotype was counted at least ten times. The rearrangement joins TRBV18 to TRBJ1-1; D unclear. Trimming left V 6 bases short and J 3 bases short, with 11 bases between. CDR3 size: 13 residues. In germline, CDR1 is KGHSH, CDR2 LQKENI. CDR3 bases: TGTGCCAGCTCGGTTGGGCTTTACACTGAAGCTTTCTTT. As protein: CASSVGLYTEAFF. Based on the CDR3 plus reference TRBV18 and TRBJ1-1, the full variable domain is NAGVMQNPRHLVRRRGQEARLRCSPMKGHSHVYWYRQLPEEGLKFMVYLQKENIIDESGMPKERFSAEFPKEGPSILRIQQVVRGDSAAYFCASSVGLYTEAFFGQGTRLTVV.

In its sample, this clonotype was seen many times. The chain combines TRBV6-1 with TRBJ2-4; 8 bases line up with TRBD1. With V trimmed by 3 bases and J by 1 base, 8 bases remained unmatched. Germline lookup yields CDR1 MNHNS and CDR2 SASEGT. The CDR3 has 17 amino acids. The CDR3 region has the DNA TGTGCCAGCAGTGATCCCAGGACAGGGCCCGCCAAAAACATTCAGTACTTC. Amino acid sequence: CASSDPRTGPAKNIQYF.

This clonotype occurred many times. V and J are TRBV12-3 or TRBV12-4 and TRBJ2-1; 10 positions match TRBD2. There are 16 residues in the CDR3. Losses at the gene ends were 3 bases for V and 8 bases for J; bases not matched to a gene: 10. DNA for the CDR3: TGTGCCAGCAGTTTTCAAGCTAGCGGGAGTGTAGATGAGCAGTTCTTC. It codes for CASSFQASGSVDEQFF.

This chain uses TRBV7-9 with TRBJ2-4, with D possibly being TRBD1 (6 bases). Germline V gives CDR1 SEHNR, CDR2 FQNEAQ (reference sequence). CDR3 length: 13 residues. Trimming took 1 base from V and 8 from J, leaving 9 bases between them. CDR3: CASSLGGQDIQYF. As DNA, the CDR3 is TGTGCCAGCAGCTTAGGGGGACAAGACATTCAGTACTTC.

Only a few counts were recorded for this clonotype. This rearrangement joins TRBV12-3 or TRBV12-4 to TRBJ2-3; D possibly corresponds to TRBD2 (5 bases). The CDR3 has 16 amino acids. V was clipped by 6 bases and J by 3 bases, with 19 bases between them. CDR3 DNA sequence: TGTGCCAGCAGCCCTAGGGCCTCCCCGGGGACAGATACGCAGTATTTT. It is translated as CASSPRASPGTDTQYF.

The sample holds many counts of this clonotype. The gene calls are TRBV15 and TRBJ2-1; 12 nucleotides agree with TRBD2. Germline lookup yields CDR1 LNHNV and CDR2 YYDKDF (reference sequence). J was trimmed by 5 bases and V by 4 bases; bases with no gene match: 12. This CDR3 comprises 18 residues. In nucleotides, the CDR3 is TGTGCCACCAGCAACCTAGCGGGAGGGTTTGTGGGCCACAATGAGCAGTTCTTC. Amino acid sequence: CATSNLAGGFVGHNEQFF.

This chain uses TRBV10-3 with TRBJ2-2; weak D call: TRBD2 (6 bases). The CDR3 loop spans 15 amino acids. Germline CDR1 ENHRY, CDR2 SYGVKD. V dropped 4 bases and J dropped 3 bases, with 12 bases sitting between them. The CDR3 nucleotides read TGTGCCATCAGTGGATCCTCGGGGGACACCGGGGAGCTGTTTTTT. Encoded protein: CAISGSSGDTGELFF.

V usage is TRBV12-3 or TRBV12-4 and J usage is TRBJ1-5; no reliable D call. Trimming removed 3 bases from V and 7 bases from J, with 10 bases in between. The CDR3 is 13 amino acids. CDR3 protein: CASSFRWRQPQHF. The CDR3 nucleotides are TGTGCCAGCAGTTTTCGTTGGAGGCAGCCCCAGCATTTT.

This clonotype was seen ten or more times. The V and J genes are TRBV5-1 and TRBJ2-7; TRBD1 aligns across 9 bases. The CDR3 is made up of 15 amino acids. The V gene end was trimmed by 4 bases and the J gene end by 5 bases; junction bases not matched to a gene: 10. Germline V lookup: CDR1 SGHRS, CDR2 YFSETQ. CDR3 DNA sequence: TGCGCCAGCAGCAACACCGGGACAGGGAACAACGAGCAGTACTTC. Protein product: CASSNTGTGNNEQYF.